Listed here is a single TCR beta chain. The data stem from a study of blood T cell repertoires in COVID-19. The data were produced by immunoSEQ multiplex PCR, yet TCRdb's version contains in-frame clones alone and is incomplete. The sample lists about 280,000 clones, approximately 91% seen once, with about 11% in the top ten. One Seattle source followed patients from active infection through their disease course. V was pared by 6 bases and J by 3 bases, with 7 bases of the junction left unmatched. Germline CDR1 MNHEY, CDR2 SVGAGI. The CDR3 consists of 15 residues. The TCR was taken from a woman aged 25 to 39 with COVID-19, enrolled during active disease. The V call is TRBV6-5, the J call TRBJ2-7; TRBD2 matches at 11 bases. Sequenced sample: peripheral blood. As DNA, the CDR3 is TGTGCCAGCAGCTTCTTAGCGGGAGGGGACTACGAGCAGTACTTC. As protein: CASSFLAGGDYEQYF.